These T cell receptor beta chains were read from a single sample in a study of molecular identifiers for immune sequencing clone quantification. Each CDR3 protein gets one entry after TCRdb re-called the PCR reads with MiXCR. This sample carries about half a million distinct CDR3 sequences, roughly 26% of them seen once, and the ten largest clones take 0.76%. Sequencing was performed on naive CD8+ T cells from blood, with Jurkat cell RNA spiked in. Receptor source: a human donor in good health. Some libraries in this study had Jurkat cell RNA spiked in. The CDR3 runs from the conserved cysteine through the conserved F or W. The D gene is left open where the match is weak. The listing skips clone size in some rows; elsewhere it reads once, few, many or a size class.

TRBJ2-3	-	TRBV27	-	TGTGCCAGCAGTCAATGGGGACAACCCACAGATACGCAGTATTTT	CASSQWGQPTDTQYF
TRBJ1-3	-	TRBV12-3/TRBV12-4	few	TGTGCCAGCAGTTTTTCCGGGGTAGGAAACACCATATATTTT	CASSFSGVGNTIYF
TRBJ1-2	-	TRBV30	few	TGTGCCTGGAGTGTAATGAATTATGGGGACTCTGGCTACACCTTC	CAWSVMNYGDSGYTF
TRBJ1-1	-	TRBV29-1	few	TGCAGCGTTGGTTGGGGCACTGAAGCTTTCTTT	CSVGWGTEAFF
TRBJ2-3	TRBD2	TRBV20-1	many	TGCAGTGCTAGGTTCTCTAGCGGGAGGACCGGTACGCAGTATTTT	CSARFSSGRTGTQYF
TRBJ2-7	-	TRBV6-2/TRBV6-3	-	TGTGCCAGCAGTTACACCTTCACAGGCTCCTACGAGCGGTACTTC	CASSYTFTGSYERYF
TRBJ1-1	-	TRBV7-9	many	TGTGCCAGCAGCTCCCTGGGGGGAAACACTGAAGCTTTCTTT	CASSSLGGNTEAFF
TRBJ1-4	-	TRBV3-1	-	TGTGCCAGCAGCCGACGTCGTGGCGGGCCCACTAATGAAAAACTGTTTTTT	CASSRRRGGPTNEKLFF
TRBJ2-3	TRBD2	TRBV20-1	-	TGCAGTGCTGCAGCCATAGCGGGAGGGGGAGATACGCAGTATTTT	CSAAAIAGGGDTQYF
TRBJ2-3	TRBD2	TRBV27	-	TGTGCCAGCAGTTTAGGAGCGGGGGCCTTCACAGATACGCAGTATTTT	CASSLGAGAFTDTQYF
TRBJ2-7	TRBD1	TRBV30	-	TGTGCCTGGAGTGTGGACAGGGACGAGCAGTACTTC	CAWSVDRDEQYF
TRBJ1-1	-	TRBV4-1	few	TGCGCCAGCACCAAGTTATCCGCGACGAACACTGAAGCTTTCTTT	CASTKLSATNTEAFF
TRBJ1-4	TRBD1	TRBV7-8	-	TGTGCCAGCAGTTCCGGGACAGTTTTTGAAAAACTGTTTTTT	CASSSGTVFEKLFF
TRBJ1-5	-	TRBV4-1	-	TGCGCCAGCAGCCAATCCTTGGGGGGCAATCAGCCCCAGCATTTT	CASSQSLGGNQPQHF
TRBJ1-1	-	TRBV13	few	TGTGCCAGCAGCTTAGAGGGGCTGGGCACTGAAGCTTTCTTT	CASSLEGLGTEAFF
TRBJ1-6	TRBD1	TRBV5-6	-	TGTGCCAGCAGCCCAAATCCGGGACAGAATTCACCCCTCCACTTT	CASSPNPGQNSPLHF
TRBJ1-5	TRBD1	TRBV6-5	many	TGTGCCAGCAGCCCGGGACAGGGGAGGCAGCCCCAGCATTTT	CASSPGQGRQPQHF
TRBJ2-7	TRBD2	TRBV4-3	few	TGCGCCAGCAGCCAAGATAGGCTAGCGGGGGAGCAGTACTTC	CASSQDRLAGEQYF
TRBJ1-5	TRBD1	TRBV6-2/TRBV6-3	few	TGTGCCAGCAGACCCGGGACAGGGGTTCAGCCCCAGCATTTT	CASRPGTGVQPQHF
TRBJ2-1	-	TRBV10-3	few	TGTGCCATCAGTGAAGGGACGATCCATGAGCAGTTCTTC	CAISEGTIHEQFF
TRBJ1-2	-	TRBV3-1	few	TGTGCCAGCAGCAAGGACAGAGACTATGGCTACACCTTC	CASSKDRDYGYTF
TRBJ2-7	-	TRBV3-1	few	TGTGCCAGCAGCCCCCAAACTGTCCTTGGAGGGCTGTACTTC	CASSPQTVLGGLYF